A selection of T cell receptor beta chains follows, all from one sample in a study of shared clonotypes between healthy human individuals. Assay: immunoSEQ multiplex PCR; the TCRdb copy retains only in-frame clones and omits some. This table has some 980,000 clones, approximately 76% appearing once. The sequenced sample was memory CD4+ T cells sorted from blood. These TCRs come from a man aged 18 to 30 in good health. CDR3s include the opening cysteine and the closing phenylalanine or tryptophan. The order of the fields is V gene, J gene, clone size, D gene, CDR3 DNA, CDR3 protein. A D gene is named only where the DNA matches it firmly. Rows may omit the clone size; those that give it use once, few, many or a size class.

>TRBV4-3|TRBJ2-3|-|TRBD2
TGCGCCAGCAGCCCGGATGCGGGAGGACCCACAGATACGCAGTATTTT
CASSPDAGGPTDTQYF
>TRBV27|TRBJ1-1|few|TRBD1
TGTGCCAGCAGCTGGACAGGGGGGCCCATGGGAGCTTTCTTT
CASSWTGGPMGAFF
>TRBV10-2|TRBJ1-6|-|-
TGCGCCAGCAGTGAGTTGTCAGGGAGTTCACCCCTCCACTTT
CASSELSGSSPLHF
>TRBV30|TRBJ2-4|once|TRBD2
TGTGCCTGGAGTCCTAGCGGGGGTGCCAAAAACATTCAGTACTTC
CAWSPSGGAKNIQYF
>TRBV29-1|TRBJ2-7|-|-
TGCAGCGTTAAAGTGTCCTACGAGCAGTACTTC
CSVKVSYEQYF
>TRBV19|TRBJ2-4|few|-
TGTGCCAGTAGTATAGTACAACTAGCCTCCAAAAACATTCAGTACTTC
CASSIVQLASKNIQYF
>TRBV4-1|TRBJ1-1|-|-
TGCGCCAGCAGCCACCTCGGGCCAGTTGAAGCTTTCTTT
CASSHLGPVEAFF
>TRBV7-2|TRBJ2-3|-|TRBD2
TGTGCCAGCAGCTTACATACTAGCGGGAGATCCAGCACAGATACGCAGTATTTT
CASSLHTSGRSSTDTQYF
>TRBV30|TRBJ2-7|-|TRBD1
TGTGCCTGGCTAACCGGGACAGGCACCTACGAGCAGTACTTC
CAWLTGTGTYEQYF
>TRBV5-1|TRBJ2-5|-|-
-
CASSLEAFRGRETQYF
>TRBV28|TRBJ2-3|-|TRBD2
TGTGCCAGCAGTTCCGGGACTAGCGGACTCACAGATACGCAGTATTTT
CASSSGTSGLTDTQYF
>TRBV19|TRBJ2-2|few|-
TGTGCCAGTACCAAAGCAGAGGGCACGAACACCGGGGAGCTGTTTTTT
CASTKAEGTNTGELFF
>TRBV6-5|TRBJ2-7|-|-
TGTGCCAGCAGACCCGAGGGAGCCTACGAGCAGTACTTC
CASRPEGAYEQYF
>TRBV7-2|TRBJ2-2|-|TRBD1
TGTGCCAGCAGCTCAACAGGGGTCGGGGAGCTGTTTTTT
CASSSTGVGELFF
>TRBV7-9|TRBJ2-7|-|-
TGTGCCAGCAGCTTCGGGCAGAAAGACGAGCAGTACTTC
CASSFGQKDEQYF
>TRBV5-1|TRBJ1-3|-|TRBD1
TGCGCCAGCAGCCCGGACAGGCTAGGAAACACCATATATTTT
CASSPDRLGNTIYF
>TRBV4-1|TRBJ2-2|-|-
TGCGCCAGCAGCCTGCCCGGGGAGCTGTTTTTT
CASSLPGELFF
>TRBV29-1|TRBJ2-1|-|-
TGCAGCACACGGGGCTCCTACAATGAGCAGTTCTTC
CSTRGSYNEQFF
>TRBV10-1|TRBJ1-5|-|-
TGCGCCAGCAGTGAGGGATTTCGGCAGCCCCAGCATTTT
CASSEGFRQPQHF
>TRBV13|TRBJ1-1|-|-
TGTGCCAGCAGCTTAGAGGGCCCTGGTAGAAGGAACACTGAAGCTTTCTTT
CASSLEGPGRRNTEAFF
>TRBV6-1|TRBJ1-1|few|-
TGTGCCAGCAGTGAAGGGGCCTACCTGAACACTGAAGCTTTCTTT
CASSEGAYLNTEAFF
>TRBV7-2|TRBJ2-7|-|-
TGTGCCAGCAGCCCGGGGTACAGCTACGAGCAGTACTTC
CASSPGYSYEQYF
>TRBV18|TRBJ2-3|-|-
TGTGCCAGCTCACCATCGGGTACAGATACGCAGTATTTT
CASSPSGTDTQYF
>TRBV11-2|TRBJ2-5|-|-
TGTGCCAGCAGCTCGTCGACTAGTATAGGAGAGACCCAGTACTTC
CASSSSTSIGETQYF
>TRBV11-2|TRBJ1-6|few|-
TGTGCCAGCAGCATCCCCGGAGGTTCACCCCTCCACTTT
CASSIPGGSPLHF
>TRBV10-3|TRBJ1-2|-|TRBD1
TGTGCCGTTCCGGGACAGGGCCCTACTAACTATGGCTACACCTTC
CAVPGQGPTNYGYTF
>TRBV7-2|TRBJ1-2|few|-
TGTGCCAGCAGCATGGGTTGGGTGGACTACACCTTC
CASSMGWVDYTF
>TRBV7-9|TRBJ2-2|-|-
TGTGCCAGCAGCTTACAAACCGGGGAGCTGTTTTTT
CASSLQTGELFF
>TRBV6-1|TRBJ1-4|-|-
TGTGCCAGCCGACAGGAACGTGAAAAACTGTTTTTT
CASRQEREKLFF
>TRBV11-2|TRBJ2-7|few|-
TGTGCCAGCAGCTTAGGAGTAGTGGGAGAGCAGTACTTC
CASSLGVVGEQYF
>TRBV7-2|TRBJ2-3|few|-
TGTGCCAGCAGTCCTCCTTCGCGGGATACGCAGTATTTT
CASSPPSRDTQYF
>TRBV9|TRBJ2-5|-|TRBD2
TGTGCCAGCAGCGTAGCACCTAGCGGGGGGGAGACCCAGTACTTC
CASSVAPSGGETQYF
>TRBV27|TRBJ1-6|once|-
TGTGCCAGCAGCCTACTTAATTCACCCCTCCACTTT
CASSLLNSPLHF
>TRBV7-2|TRBJ2-7|-|TRBD2
TGTGCCAGCAGCTTACGAGCGGGAGGTTCAATTTACGAGCAGTACTTC
CASSLRAGGSIYEQYF
>TRBV5-1|TRBJ1-1|-|TRBD1
TGCGCCAGCAGCCAAAGGGGACAGGGTGGCACTGAAGCTTTCTTT
CASSQRGQGGTEAFF
>TRBV6-1|TRBJ1-2|few|TRBD1
TGTGCCAGCCGATCAACAGGGGGCAGTGGCTACACCTTC
CASRSTGGSGYTF
>TRBV10-3|TRBJ2-5|-|-
TGTGCCACCTCCCCAGCCCGGGACACGCAAGAGACCCAGTACTTC
CATSPARDTQETQYF
>TRBV30|TRBJ1-2|-|-
TGTGCCTGGAGCCCCAGGGGAAACGATGGCTACACCTTC
CAWSPRGNDGYTF
>TRBV4-2|TRBJ2-6|-|-
TGTGCCAGCAGCCCTCAAATAGCCTCTGGGGCCAACGTCCTGACTTTC
CASSPQIASGANVLTF
>TRBV7-2|TRBJ1-4|-|TRBD1
TGTGCCAGCAGCCGACAACAGGGGACTGAAAAACTGTTTTTT
CASSRQQGTEKLFF
>TRBV7-9|TRBJ1-1|-|-
TGTGCCAGCAGCTTGGAATGGGCCACTGAAGCTTTCTTT
CASSLEWATEAFF
>TRBV7-6|TRBJ2-5|-|TRBD2
TGTGCCAGCAGCCCAACTAGCGGACAAGAGACCCAGTACTTC
CASSPTSGQETQYF
>TRBV27|TRBJ2-1|-|TRBD2
TGTGCCAGCAGACCCCGACCGGGACTAGCGGGGGGAAGATGGTATGAGCAGTTCTTC
CASRPRPGLAGGRWYEQFF
>TRBV6-1|TRBJ1-2|-|TRBD1
TGTGCCAGCACCGTGAACAGGGGCTATGGCTACACCTTC
CASTVNRGYGYTF
>TRBV28|TRBJ1-3|-|-
TGTGCCAGCATGGGCGGCGGGGGCCCTAGTGGAAACACCATATATTTT
CASMGGGGPSGNTIYF
>TRBV4-1|TRBJ2-1|-|-
TGCGCCAGCAGCCAAGATATAGAAAGCTATCGTGAGCAGTTCTTC
CASSQDIESYREQFF
>TRBV15|TRBJ2-5|-|-
TGTGCCACCAGCAGAGTTGAGGGGGGGTTCCAAGAGACCCAGTACTTC
CATSRVEGGFQETQYF
>TRBV6-5|TRBJ1-6|-|TRBD1
TGTGCCAGCAGTCCCCCCGGGACAGGGTCACCCCTCCACTTT
CASSPPGTGSPLHF
>TRBV30|TRBJ2-7|once|-
TGTGCCTGGAGTGAGGTTCAGGGCTACGAGCAGTACTTC
CAWSEVQGYEQYF
>TRBV5-5|TRBJ2-2|once|-
TGTGCCAGCAGGTTGGGCCTACAGGGGAACACCGGGGAGCTGTTTTTT
CASRLGLQGNTGELFF
>TRBV2|TRBJ2-7|once|TRBD2
TGTGCCAGCAGATCGGCGGGGGGGACCTACGAGCAGTACTTC
CASRSAGGTYEQYF
>TRBV7-6|TRBJ2-5|many|-
TGTGCCAGCAGCTTAGGAGGGGGGCGCGGGCGAGAGACCCAGTACTTC
CASSLGGGRGRETQYF
>TRBV19|TRBJ1-3|many|-
TGTGCCAGTAGTATCCCTTACAGGTCCTCTGGAAACACCATATATTTT
CASSIPYRSSGNTIYF
>TRBV30|TRBJ1-1|many|-
TGTGCCTGCCAATGGGAGATCCCTAACACTGAAGCTTTCTTT
CACQWEIPNTEAFF
>TRBV28|TRBJ2-2|-|TRBD1
TGTGCCAGCAGTGGGACCGGGACAGGGGGCACCGGGGAGCTGTTTTTT
CASSGTGTGGTGELFF